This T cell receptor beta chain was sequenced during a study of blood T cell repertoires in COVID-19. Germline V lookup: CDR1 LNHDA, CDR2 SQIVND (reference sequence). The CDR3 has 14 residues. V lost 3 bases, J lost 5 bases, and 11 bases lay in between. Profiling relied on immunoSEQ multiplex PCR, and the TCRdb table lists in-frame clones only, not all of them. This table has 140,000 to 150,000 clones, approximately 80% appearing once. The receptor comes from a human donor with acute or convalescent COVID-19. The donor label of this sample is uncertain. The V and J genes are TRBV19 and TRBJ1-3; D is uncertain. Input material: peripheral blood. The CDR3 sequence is CASSMGITRNTIYF. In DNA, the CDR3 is TGTGCCAGTAGTATGGGCATAACCAGAAACACCATATATTTT.